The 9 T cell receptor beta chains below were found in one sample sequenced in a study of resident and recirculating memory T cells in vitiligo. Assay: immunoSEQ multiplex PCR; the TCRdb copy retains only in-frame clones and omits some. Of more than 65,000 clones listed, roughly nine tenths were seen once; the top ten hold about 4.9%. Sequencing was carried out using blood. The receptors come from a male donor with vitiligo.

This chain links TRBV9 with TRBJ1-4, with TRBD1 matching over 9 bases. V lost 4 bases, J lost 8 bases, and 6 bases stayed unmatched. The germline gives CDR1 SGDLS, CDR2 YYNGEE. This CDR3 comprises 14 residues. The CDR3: CASSPGQGSEKLFF. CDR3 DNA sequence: TGTGCCAGCAGCCCGGGACAGGGAAGCGAAAAACTGTTTTTT.

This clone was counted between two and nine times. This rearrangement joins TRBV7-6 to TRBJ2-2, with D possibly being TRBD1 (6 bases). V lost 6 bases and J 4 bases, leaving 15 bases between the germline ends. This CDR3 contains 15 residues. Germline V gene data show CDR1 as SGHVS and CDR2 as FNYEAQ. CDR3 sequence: CASRRTESFTGELFF. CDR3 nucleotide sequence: TGTGCCAGCAGAAGGACAGAGTCGTTCACCGGGGAGCTGTTTTTT.

In nucleotides, the CDR3 is TGTGCCAGCAGCTGGGGACAGGGGGCCGGGGAGCTGTTTTTT. It codes for CASSWGQGAGELFF. The chain carries TRBV5-6 and TRBJ2-2; 11 bases map to TRBD1. V was pared by 3 bases and J by 6 bases, with 1 base of the junction left unmatched. This CDR3 has 14 residues. Germline loops: CDR1 SGHDT, CDR2 YYEEEE.

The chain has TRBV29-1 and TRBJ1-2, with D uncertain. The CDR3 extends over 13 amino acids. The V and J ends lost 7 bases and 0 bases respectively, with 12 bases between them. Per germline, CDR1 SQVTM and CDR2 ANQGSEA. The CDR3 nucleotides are TGCAGCGCGCGCTTGATTACTAACTATGGCTACACCTTC. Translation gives CSARLITNYGYTF.

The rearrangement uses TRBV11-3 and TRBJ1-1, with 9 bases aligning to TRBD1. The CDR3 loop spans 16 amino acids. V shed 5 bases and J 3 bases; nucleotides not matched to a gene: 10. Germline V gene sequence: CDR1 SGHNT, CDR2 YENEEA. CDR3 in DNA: TGTGCCAGCAGCAAAAAAACAGGGGGCGCAGACACTGAAGCTTTCTTT. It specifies CASSKKTGGADTEAFF.

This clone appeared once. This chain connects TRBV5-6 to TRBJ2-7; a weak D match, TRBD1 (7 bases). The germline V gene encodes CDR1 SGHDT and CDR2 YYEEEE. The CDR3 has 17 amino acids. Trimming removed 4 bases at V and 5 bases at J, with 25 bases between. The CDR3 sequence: CASSRRETGKISNEQYF. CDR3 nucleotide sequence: TGTGCCAGCAGCCGCCGGGAGACAGGGAAAATCTCAAACGAGCAGTACTTC.

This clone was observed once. CDR3 residues: CASSPRKFGALFF. CDR3 sequence (DNA): TGTGCCAGTAGTCCCCGGAAATTCGGAGCCCTGTTTTTT. The chain is built from TRBV19 and TRBJ1-4; D remains ambiguous. V was shortened by 5 bases and J by 14 bases, with 18 bases between the two germline ends. Per the germline V gene, CDR1 is LNHDA and CDR2 is SQIVND (reference sequence). This CDR3 is built from 13 residues.

DNA of the CDR3: TGTGCCAGCACCCATAGCAATCAGCCCCAGCATTTT. Translating it yields CASTHSNQPQHF. The chain combines TRBV7-2 with TRBJ1-5; D remains ambiguous. This CDR3 is built from 12 residues. Germline-derived CDR1 and CDR2 are SGHTA and FQGNSA. Trimming stripped 7 bases from V and 0 bases from J, with 4 bases between.

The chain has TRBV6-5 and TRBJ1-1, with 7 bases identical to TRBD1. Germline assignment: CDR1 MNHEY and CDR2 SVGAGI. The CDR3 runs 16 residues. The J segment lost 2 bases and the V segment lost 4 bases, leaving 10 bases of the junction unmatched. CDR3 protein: CASSSGGTVLNTEAFF. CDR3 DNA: TGTGCCAGCAGTTCCGGAGGGACAGTGTTAAACACTGAAGCTTTCTTT.